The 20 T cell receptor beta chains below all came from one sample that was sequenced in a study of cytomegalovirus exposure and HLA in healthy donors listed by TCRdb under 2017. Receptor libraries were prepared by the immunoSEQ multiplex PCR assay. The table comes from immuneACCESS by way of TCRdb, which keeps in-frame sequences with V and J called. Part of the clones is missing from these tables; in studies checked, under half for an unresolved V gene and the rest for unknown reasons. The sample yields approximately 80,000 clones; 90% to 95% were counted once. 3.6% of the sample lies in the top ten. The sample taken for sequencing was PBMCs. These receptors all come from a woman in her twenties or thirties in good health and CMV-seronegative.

This chain's CDR3 is CASSPGGAGDLDTQYF. For the CDR3, the DNA is TGCGCCAGCAGCCCGGGTGGAGCGGGAGATCTAGATACGCAGTATTTT. J is TRBJ2-3 and V is TRBV4-1; TRBD2 matches 8 bases. The CDR3 spans 16 residues. Germline V CDR1 and CDR2: MGHRA, YSYEKL. V shed 4 bases and J 5 bases; nucleotides not matched to a gene: 11.

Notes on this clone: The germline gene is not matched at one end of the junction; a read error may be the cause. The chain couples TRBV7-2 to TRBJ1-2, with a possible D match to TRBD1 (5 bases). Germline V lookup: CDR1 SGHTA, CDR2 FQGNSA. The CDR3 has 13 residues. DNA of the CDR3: TGTGCCAGCAGCTCCCAGGGTGGAGGGAGACCAGACTTC. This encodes CASSSQGGGRPDF.

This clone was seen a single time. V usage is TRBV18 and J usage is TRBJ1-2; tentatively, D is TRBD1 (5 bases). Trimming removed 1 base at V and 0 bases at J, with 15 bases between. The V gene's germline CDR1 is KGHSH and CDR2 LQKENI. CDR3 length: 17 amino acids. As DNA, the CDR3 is TGTGCCAGCTCACCACTCTCCAGACAGCGAACTAACTATGGCTACACCTTC. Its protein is CASSPLSRQRTNYGYTF. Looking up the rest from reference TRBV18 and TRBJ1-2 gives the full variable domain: NAGVMQNPRHLVRRRGQEARLRCSPMKGHSHVYWYRQLPEEGLKFMVYLQKENIIDESGMPKERFSAEFPKEGPSILRIQQVVRGDSAAYFCASSPLSRQRTNYGYTFGSGTRLTVV.

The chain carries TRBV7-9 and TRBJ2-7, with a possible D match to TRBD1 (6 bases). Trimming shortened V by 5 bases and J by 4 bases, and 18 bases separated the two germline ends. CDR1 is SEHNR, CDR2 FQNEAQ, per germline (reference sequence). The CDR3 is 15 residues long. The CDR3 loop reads CASSPSQGELYEQYF. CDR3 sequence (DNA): TGTGCCAGCAGCCCCTCACAGGGTGAGTTGTACGAGCAGTACTTC.

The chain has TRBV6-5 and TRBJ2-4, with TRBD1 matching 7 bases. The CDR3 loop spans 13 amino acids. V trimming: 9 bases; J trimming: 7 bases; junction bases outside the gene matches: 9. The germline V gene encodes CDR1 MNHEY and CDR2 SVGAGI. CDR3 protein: CASSKTGLNIQYF. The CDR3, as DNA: TGTGCCAGTAGCAAGACAGGGCTTAACATTCAGTACTTC.

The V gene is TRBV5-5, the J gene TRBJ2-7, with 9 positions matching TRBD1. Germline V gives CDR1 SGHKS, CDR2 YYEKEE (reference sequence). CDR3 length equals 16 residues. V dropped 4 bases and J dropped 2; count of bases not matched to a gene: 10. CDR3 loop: CASSLSRDRVTYEQYF. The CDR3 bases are TGTGCCAGCAGCCTGTCCCGGGACAGGGTAACCTACGAGCAGTACTTC. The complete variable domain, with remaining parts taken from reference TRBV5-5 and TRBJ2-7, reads DAGVTQSPTHLIKTRGQQVTLRCSPISGHKSVSWYQQVLGQGPQFIFQYYEKEERGRGNFPDRFSARQFPNYSSELNVNALLLGDSALYLCASSLSRDRVTYEQYFGPGTRLTVT.

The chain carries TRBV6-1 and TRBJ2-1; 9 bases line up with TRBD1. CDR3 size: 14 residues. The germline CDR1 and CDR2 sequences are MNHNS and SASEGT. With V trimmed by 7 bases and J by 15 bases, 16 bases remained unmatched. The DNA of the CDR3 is TGTGCCAGCACTCCCTCGGACAGGGGACGTCTTTGGTTCTTC. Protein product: CASTPSDRGRLWFF.

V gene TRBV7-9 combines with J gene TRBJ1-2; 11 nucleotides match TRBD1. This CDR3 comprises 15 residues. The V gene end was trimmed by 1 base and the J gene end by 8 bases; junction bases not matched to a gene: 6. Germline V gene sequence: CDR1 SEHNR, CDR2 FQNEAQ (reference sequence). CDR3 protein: CASSLGTGGAVGYTF. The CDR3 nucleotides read TGTGCCAGCAGCTTAGGGACAGGGGGCGCGGTAGGCTACACCTTC.

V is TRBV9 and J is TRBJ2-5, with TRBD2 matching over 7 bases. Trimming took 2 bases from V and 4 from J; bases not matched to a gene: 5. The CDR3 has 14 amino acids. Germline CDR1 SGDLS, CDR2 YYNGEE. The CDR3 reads CASSVASGAETQYF. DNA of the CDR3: TGTGCCAGCAGCGTGGCTAGCGGCGCAGAGACCCAGTACTTC.

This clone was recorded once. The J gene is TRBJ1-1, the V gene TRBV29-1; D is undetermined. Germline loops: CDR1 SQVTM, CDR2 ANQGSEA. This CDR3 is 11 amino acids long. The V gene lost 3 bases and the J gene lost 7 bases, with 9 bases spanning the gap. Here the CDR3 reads CSVDRGSEAFF. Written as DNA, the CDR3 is TGCAGCGTTGATCGGGGTAGTGAAGCTTTCTTT. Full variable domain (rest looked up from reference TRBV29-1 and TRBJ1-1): SAVISQKPSRDICQRGTSLTIQCQVDSQVTMMFWYRQQPGQSLTLIATANQGSEATYESGFVIDKFPISRPNLTFSTLTVSNMSPEDSSIYLCSVDRGSEAFFGQGTRLTVV.

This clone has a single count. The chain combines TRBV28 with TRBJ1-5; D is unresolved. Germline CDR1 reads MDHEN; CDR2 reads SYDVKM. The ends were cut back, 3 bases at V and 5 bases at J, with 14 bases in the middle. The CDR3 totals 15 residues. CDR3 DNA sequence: TGTGCCAGCAGTTTGACGTGGTTGGGAGATCAGCCCCAGCATTTT. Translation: CASSLTWLGDQPQHF.

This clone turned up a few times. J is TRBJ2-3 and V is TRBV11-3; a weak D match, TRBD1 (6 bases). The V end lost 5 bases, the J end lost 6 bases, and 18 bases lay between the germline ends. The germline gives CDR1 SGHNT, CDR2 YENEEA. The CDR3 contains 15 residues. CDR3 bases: TGTGCCAGCAGCCTTGGGGCAGGGGCTCAGGATACGCAGTATTTT. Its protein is CASSLGAGAQDTQYF.

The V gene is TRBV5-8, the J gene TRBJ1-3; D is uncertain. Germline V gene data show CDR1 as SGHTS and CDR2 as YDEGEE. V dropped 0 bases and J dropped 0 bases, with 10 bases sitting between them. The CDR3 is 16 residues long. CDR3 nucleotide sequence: TGTGCCAGCAGCTTGGTGTTGAGCCTCTCTGGAAACACCATATATTTT. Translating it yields CASSLVLSLSGNTIYF.

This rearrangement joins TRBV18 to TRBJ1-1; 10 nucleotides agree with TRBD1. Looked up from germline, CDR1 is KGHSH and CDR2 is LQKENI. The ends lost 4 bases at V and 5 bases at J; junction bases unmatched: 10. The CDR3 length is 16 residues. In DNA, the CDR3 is TGTGCCAGCTCACTAGACAGGGGGCTAAAAGGAACTGAAGCTTTCTTT. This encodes CASSLDRGLKGTEAFF.

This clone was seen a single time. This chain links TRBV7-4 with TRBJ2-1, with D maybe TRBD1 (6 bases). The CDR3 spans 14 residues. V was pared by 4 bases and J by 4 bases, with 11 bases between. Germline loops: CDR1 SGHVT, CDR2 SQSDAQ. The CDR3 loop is CASSSTDRYNEQFF. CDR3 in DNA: TGTGCCAGCAGCTCTACGGACAGATACAATGAGCAGTTCTTC.

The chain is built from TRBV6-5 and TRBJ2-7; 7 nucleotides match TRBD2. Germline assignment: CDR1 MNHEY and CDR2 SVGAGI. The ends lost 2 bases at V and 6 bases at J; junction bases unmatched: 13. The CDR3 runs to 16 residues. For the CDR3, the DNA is TGTGCCAGCAGTTACGGGGGGAGGGCCCACCCAGGCGAGCAGTACTTC. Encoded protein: CASSYGGRAHPGEQYF.

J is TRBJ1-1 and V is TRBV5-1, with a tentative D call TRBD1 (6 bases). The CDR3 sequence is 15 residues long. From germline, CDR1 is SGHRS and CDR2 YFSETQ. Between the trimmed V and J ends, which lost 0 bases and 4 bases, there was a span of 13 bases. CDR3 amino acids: CASSLGPTRGTEAFF. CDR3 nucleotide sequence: TGCGCCAGCAGCTTGGGCCCGACCAGGGGCACTGAAGCTTTCTTT.

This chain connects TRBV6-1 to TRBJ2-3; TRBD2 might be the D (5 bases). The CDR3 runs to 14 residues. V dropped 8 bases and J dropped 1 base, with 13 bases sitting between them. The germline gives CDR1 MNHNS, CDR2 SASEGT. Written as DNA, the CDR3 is TGTGCCAGCGCCGGGGAAGGCGGCACAGATACGCAGTATTTT. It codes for CASAGEGGTDTQYF.

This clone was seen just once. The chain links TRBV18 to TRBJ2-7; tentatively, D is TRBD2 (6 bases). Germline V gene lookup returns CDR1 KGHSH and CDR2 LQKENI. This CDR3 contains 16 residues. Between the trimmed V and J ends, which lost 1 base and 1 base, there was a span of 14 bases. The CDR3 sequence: CASSPRLASHSYEQYF. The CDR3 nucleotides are TGTGCCAGCTCACCACGGCTAGCGTCCCATTCCTACGAGCAGTACTTC.

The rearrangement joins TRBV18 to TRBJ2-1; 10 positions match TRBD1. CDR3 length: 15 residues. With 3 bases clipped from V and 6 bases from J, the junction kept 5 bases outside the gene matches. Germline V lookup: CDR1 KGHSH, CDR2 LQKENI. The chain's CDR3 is CASSPGQGFVNEQFF. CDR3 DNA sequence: TGTGCCAGCTCACCGGGACAGGGGTTTGTCAATGAGCAGTTCTTC.